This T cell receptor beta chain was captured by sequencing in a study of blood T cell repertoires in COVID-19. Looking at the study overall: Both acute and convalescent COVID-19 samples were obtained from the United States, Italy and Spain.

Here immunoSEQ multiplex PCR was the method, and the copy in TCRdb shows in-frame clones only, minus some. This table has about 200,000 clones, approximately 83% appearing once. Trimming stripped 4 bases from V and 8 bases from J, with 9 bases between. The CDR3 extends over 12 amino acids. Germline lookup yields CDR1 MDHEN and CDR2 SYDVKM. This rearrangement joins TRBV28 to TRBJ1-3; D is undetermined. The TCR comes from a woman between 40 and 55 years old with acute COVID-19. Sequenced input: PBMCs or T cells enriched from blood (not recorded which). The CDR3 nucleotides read TGTGCCAGCAGTTATTATACGGACACCATATATTTT. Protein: CASSYYTDTIYF.